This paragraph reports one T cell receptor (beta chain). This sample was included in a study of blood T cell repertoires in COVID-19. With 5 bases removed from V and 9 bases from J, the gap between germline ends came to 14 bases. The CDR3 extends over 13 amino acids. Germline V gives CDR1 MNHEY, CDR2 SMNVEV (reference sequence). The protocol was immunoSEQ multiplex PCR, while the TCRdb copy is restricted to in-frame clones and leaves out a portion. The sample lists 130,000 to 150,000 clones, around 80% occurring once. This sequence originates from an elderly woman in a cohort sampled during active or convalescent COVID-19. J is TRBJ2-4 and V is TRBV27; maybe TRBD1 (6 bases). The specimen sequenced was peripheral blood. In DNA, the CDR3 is TGTGCCAGCAGTCCACAGGGATGGGGCATTCAGTACTTC. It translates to CASSPQGWGIQYF.